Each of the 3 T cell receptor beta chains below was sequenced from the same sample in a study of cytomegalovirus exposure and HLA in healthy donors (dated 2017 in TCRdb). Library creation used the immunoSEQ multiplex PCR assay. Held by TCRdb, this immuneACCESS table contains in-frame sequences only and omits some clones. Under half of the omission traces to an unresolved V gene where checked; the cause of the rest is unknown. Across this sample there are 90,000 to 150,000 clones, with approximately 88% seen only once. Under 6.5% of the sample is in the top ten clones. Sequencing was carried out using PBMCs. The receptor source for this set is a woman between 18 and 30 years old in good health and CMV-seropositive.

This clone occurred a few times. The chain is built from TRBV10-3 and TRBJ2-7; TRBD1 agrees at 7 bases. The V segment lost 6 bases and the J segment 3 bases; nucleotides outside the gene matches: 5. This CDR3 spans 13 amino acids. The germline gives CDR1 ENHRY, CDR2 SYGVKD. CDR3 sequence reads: CAISSGTDYEQYF. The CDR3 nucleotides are TGTGCCATCAGCTCCGGGACAGACTACGAGCAGTACTTC.

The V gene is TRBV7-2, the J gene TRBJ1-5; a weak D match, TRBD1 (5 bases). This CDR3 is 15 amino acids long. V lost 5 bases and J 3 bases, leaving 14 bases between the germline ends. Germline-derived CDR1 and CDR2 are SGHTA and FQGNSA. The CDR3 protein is CASSPQANLNQPQHF. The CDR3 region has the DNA TGTGCCAGCAGCCCACAGGCGAACCTCAATCAGCCCCAGCATTTT. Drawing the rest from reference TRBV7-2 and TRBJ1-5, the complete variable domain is GAGVSQSPSNKVTEKGKDVELRCDPISGHTALYWYRQSLGQGLEFLIYFQGNSAPDKSGLPSDRFSAERTGGSVSTLTIQRTQQEDSAVYLCASSPQANLNQPQHFGDGTRLSIL.

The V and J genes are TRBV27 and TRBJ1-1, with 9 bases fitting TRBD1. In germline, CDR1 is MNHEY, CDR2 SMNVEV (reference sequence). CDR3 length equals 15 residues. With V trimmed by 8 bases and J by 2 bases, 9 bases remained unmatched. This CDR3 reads CASVDRGGINTEAFF. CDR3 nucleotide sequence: TGTGCCAGCGTCGACAGGGGGGGTATAAACACTGAAGCTTTCTTT.